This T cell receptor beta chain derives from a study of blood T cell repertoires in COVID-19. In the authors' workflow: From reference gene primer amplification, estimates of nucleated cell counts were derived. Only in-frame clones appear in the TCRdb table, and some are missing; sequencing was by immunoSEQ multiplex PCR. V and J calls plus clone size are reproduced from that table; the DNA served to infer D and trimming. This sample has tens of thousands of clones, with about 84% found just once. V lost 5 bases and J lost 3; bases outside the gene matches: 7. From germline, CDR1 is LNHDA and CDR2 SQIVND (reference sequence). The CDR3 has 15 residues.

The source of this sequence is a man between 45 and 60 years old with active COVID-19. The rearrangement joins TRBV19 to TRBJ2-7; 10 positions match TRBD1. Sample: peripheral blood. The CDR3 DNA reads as TGTGCCAGTAGTGACTCGGACAGGGGGTACTACGAGCAGTACTTC. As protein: CASSDSDRGYYEQYF.